This section outlines one TCR beta chain sequence together with its context. Its antigen is undetermined. TCRdb keeps only in-frame clones here, not all; method: immunoSEQ multiplex PCR. The repertoire has approximately 190,000 clones, about 92% of them found once; the top ten carry approximately 4%. The record originates from a study of T cell responses to AZD1222 COVID-19 vaccine. General study points: Following two doses of AZD1222, Spike-specific TCR breadth and depth rose. White British donors predominated, females outnumbered males, and clonal diversity was possibly underestimated. No repertoire was sampled before or during the peak T cell response, only after it. There were vaccine-associated CD4 TCRs across spike, dominant at 160-218 and 743-854.

The CDR3 extends over 14 amino acids. Trimming removed 6 bases from V and 2 bases from J, with 11 bases in between. The V gene's germline CDR1 is MNHEY and CDR2 SVGAGI. The chain combines TRBV6-5 with TRBJ2-1, with unresolved D. Sample: peripheral blood, taken 28 days after the second dose of the MenACWY control vaccine. This clonotype originated in an adult who received the MenACWY meningococcal vaccine as a control. CDR3 in DNA: TGTGCCAGCAGCCATACGATCGCCTACAATGAGCAGTTCTTC. Encoded protein: CASSHTIAYNEQFF.